These 30 T cell receptor beta chains were sequenced from one sample in a study of blood T cell repertoires in COVID-19. Some clones are missing from TCRdb's copy, which holds only in-frame ones; the method was immunoSEQ multiplex PCR. The repertoire holds about 400,000 clones, around 90% seen once, with around 1.8% in the top ten. Input material: PBMCs or T cells enriched from blood (not recorded which). Receptors originate from a woman in her late teens or twenties with acute COVID-19.

The gene calls are TRBV6-4 and TRBJ2-2, with a weak D call TRBD1 (5 bases). Germline V gene data show CDR1 as MRHNA and CDR2 as SNTAGT. CDR3 size: 15 residues. V lost 2 bases to trimming and J lost 4 bases, with 11 bases between them. CDR3 loop: CASSDSDSLTGELFF. CDR3 coding DNA: TGTGCCAGCAGTGACAGCGACAGTCTCACCGGGGAGCTGTTTTTT.

The V and J genes are TRBV29-1 and TRBJ1-1, with D unclear. Germline CDR1 and CDR2: SQVTM and ANQGSEA. V gave up 7 bases and J gave up 4 bases, with 10 bases separating them. This CDR3 contains 11 residues. The CDR3 sequence: CSGGLTTEAFF. The CDR3 DNA reads as TGCAGCGGTGGACTAACCACTGAAGCTTTCTTT.

This chain connects TRBV5-6 to TRBJ2-3; 7 nucleotides agree with TRBD1. The CDR3 totals 16 residues. In germline, CDR1 is SGHDT, CDR2 YYEEEE. The J segment lost 4 bases and the V segment lost 5 bases, leaving 13 bases of the junction unmatched. The DNA of the CDR3 is TGTGCCAGCAGTTTAGCAGGGGGTATCGATGCAGATACGCAGTATTTT. It specifies CASSLAGGIDADTQYF.

This rearrangement joins TRBV7-2 to TRBJ2-5; 7 nucleotides line up with TRBD1. Germline V CDR1 and CDR2: SGHTA, FQGNSA. The CDR3 spans 17 residues. V lost 3 bases to trimming and J lost 0 bases; unmatched junction nucleotides: 10. The CDR3 DNA reads as TGTGCCAGCAGCTTGAGCTCAGGGGGAAAGTACCAAGAGACCCAGTACTTC. It specifies CASSLSSGGKYQETQYF.

J is TRBJ1-4 and V is TRBV5-1; D is ambiguous. Per the germline V gene, CDR1 is SGHRS and CDR2 is YFSETQ. There are 14 residues in the CDR3. Trimming removed 5 bases from V and 5 bases from J, with 13 bases in between. In DNA form, the CDR3 reads TGCGCCAGCAGGCCGAGGGAATCCAATGAAAAACTGTTTTTT. This sequence encodes CASRPRESNEKLFF.

The chain couples TRBV7-9 to TRBJ2-5, with a tentative D call TRBD2 (5 bases). Germline V gives CDR1 SEHNR, CDR2 FQNEAQ (reference sequence). The CDR3 has 14 amino acids. The germline V and J ends were trimmed by 5 bases and 2 bases, with 12 bases remaining between them. DNA for the CDR3: TGTGCCAGCAGCCCCGGGATAGTGCAAGAGACCCAGTACTTC. Translating it yields CASSPGIVQETQYF.

This clone has just one count. The genes are TRBV29-1 and TRBJ2-2, with 10 bases identical to TRBD2. The CDR3 contains 14 residues. CDR1 and CDR2 (germline): SQVTM, ANQGSEA. With 6 bases clipped from V and 7 bases from J, the junction kept 8 bases outside the gene matches. The CDR3 loop is CSVASGRVHGELFF. The CDR3 coding sequence is TGCAGCGTCGCCAGCGGGAGGGTTCACGGGGAGCTGTTTTTT.

The sample holds one count of this clone. The V and J genes are TRBV3-1 (or the pseudogene TRBV3-2) and TRBJ1-1; 9 nucleotides match TRBD1. The J segment lost 8 bases and the V segment lost 1 base, leaving 5 bases of the junction unmatched. This CDR3 has 14 residues. In germline, CDR1 is LGHDT, CDR2 YNNKEL (reference sequence). The CDR3 is CASSQGDRDSEAFF. In DNA, the CDR3 is TGTGCCAGCAGCCAAGGGGACAGGGATTCCGAAGCTTTCTTT.

The genes are TRBV10-2 and TRBJ2-3; maybe TRBD1 (6 bases). V gave up 2 bases and J gave up 4 bases, with 13 bases separating them. From germline, CDR1 is WSHSY and CDR2 SAAADI. The CDR3 extends over 15 amino acids. In DNA form, the CDR3 reads TGCGCCAGCAGTGAGGCGCAGGGGACGCCAGATACGCAGTATTTT. It codes for CASSEAQGTPDTQYF.

Concerning this clone: Other DNA sequences in this sample translate to the same CDR3. This chain joins TRBV6-5 and TRBJ1-1; no definite D call. This CDR3 has 12 amino acids. The germline V and J ends were trimmed by 6 bases and 4 bases, with 9 bases remaining between them. The germline V gene encodes CDR1 MNHEY and CDR2 SVGAGI. Here the CDR3 reads CASRSGFTEAFF. The CDR3 DNA reads TGTGCCAGCAGAAGCGGCTTCACTGAAGCTTTCTTT.

Notes on this clone: The sample carries other DNA sequences with the same CDR3. The genes are TRBV15 and TRBJ2-1, with a possible D match to TRBD1 (5 bases). Trimming stripped 5 bases from V and 3 bases from J, with 11 bases between. Germline values: CDR1 LNHNV, CDR2 YYDKDF (reference sequence). This CDR3 contains 14 residues. CDR3 bases: TGTGCCACCAGCTCAGGGTCAAGCTACAATGAGCAGTTCTTC. Protein product: CATSSGSSYNEQFF.

The chain links TRBV11-2 to TRBJ1-1, with D unresolved. The V gene's germline CDR1 is SGHAT and CDR2 FQNNGV. Between the trimmed V and J ends, which lost 2 bases and 0 bases, there was a span of 7 bases. The length of the CDR3 is 14 residues. The CDR3 reads CASSLRRLNTEAFF. CDR3 coding DNA: TGTGCCAGCAGCTTACGCCGGTTGAACACTGAAGCTTTCTTT.

V usage is TRBV13 and J usage is TRBJ2-1; 8 bases match TRBD1. Trimming took 3 bases from V and 2 from J; bases not matched to a gene: 3. Germline V gene sequence: CDR1 PRHDT, CDR2 FYEKMQ (reference sequence). CDR3 size: 15 residues. The CDR3 region is CASSLDRETYNEQFF. The CDR3 bases are TGTGCCAGCAGCTTGGACAGGGAGACCTACAATGAGCAGTTCTTC.

The V and J genes are TRBV19 and TRBJ2-3; 12 nucleotides agree with TRBD2. V gave up 3 bases and J gave up 6 bases; unmatched junction bases: 4. This CDR3 comprises 15 residues. Germline values: CDR1 LNHDA, CDR2 SQIVND (reference sequence). The CDR3 spells CASSMTSGGLDTQYF. In DNA form, the CDR3 reads TGTGCCAGTAGTATGACTAGCGGGGGTCTGGATACGCAGTATTTT.

This chain uses TRBV18 with TRBJ2-3; 7 nucleotides match TRBD2. There are 14 residues in the CDR3. The V gene's germline CDR1 is KGHSH and CDR2 LQKENI. The J segment lost 2 bases and the V segment lost 3 bases, leaving 2 bases of the junction unmatched. The CDR3 DNA sequence: TGTGCCAGCTCACCGGGACTACCCACAGATACGCAGTATTTT. Its translation: CASSPGLPTDTQYF.

The chain employs TRBV7-9 and TRBJ1-6; unclear D gene. This CDR3 spans 12 amino acids. Trimming took 1 base from V and 11 from J, leaving 6 bases between them. CDR1 is SEHNR, CDR2 FQNEAQ, per germline (reference sequence). The chain's CDR3 is CASSLGATPLHF. The CDR3 DNA reads TGTGCCAGCAGCTTAGGGGCGACACCCCTCCACTTT.

The CDR3, as DNA: TGTGCCAGCAGGGACAGCGCCTATGGCTACACCTTC. This codes for CASRDSAYGYTF. The chain employs TRBV27 and TRBJ1-2, with a weak D call TRBD1 (6 bases). Germline values: CDR1 MNHEY, CDR2 SMNVEV (reference sequence). V was cut by 6 bases and J by 4 bases, with 9 bases left in between. The CDR3 sequence is 12 residues long.

V usage is TRBV3-1 (or the pseudogene TRBV3-2) and J usage is TRBJ2-5, with D possibly matching TRBD2 (5 bases). V was shortened by 1 base and J by 1 base, with 13 bases between the two germline ends. The CDR3 consists of 16 residues. Looked up from germline, CDR1 is LGHDT and CDR2 is YNNKEL (reference sequence). The CDR3 reads CASSQGGSLGQETQYF. The CDR3 DNA sequence: TGTGCCAGCAGCCAAGGCGGGTCCCTGGGCCAAGAGACCCAGTACTTC.

This clone was observed once. The rearrangement links TRBV28 to TRBJ1-1, with 7 bases aligning to TRBD1. The trim removed 3 bases at V and 4 bases at J, leaving 5 bases unmatched. Germline V CDR1 and CDR2: MDHEN, SYDVKM. The length of the CDR3 is 14 residues. CDR3 protein: CASSLRTGRTEAFF. The CDR3 coding sequence is TGTGCCAGCAGTTTGCGGACAGGCCGCACTGAAGCTTTCTTT.

This clone was recorded a few times. This chain joins TRBV5-6 and TRBJ1-4; 7 bases are a match to TRBD1. J lost 11 bases, V lost 6 bases, and 10 bases had no gene match. The germline gives CDR1 SGHDT, CDR2 YYEEEE. The CDR3 totals 13 residues. CDR3 nucleotides: TGTGCCAGCAACCGACGAGGGGGCGGTAAACTGTTTTTT. Its protein is CASNRRGGGKLFF. The variable domain in full, with the rest retrieved from reference TRBV5-6 and TRBJ1-4, is DAGVTQSPTHLIKTRGQQVTLRCSPKSGHDTVSWYQQALGQGPQFIFQYYEEEERQRGNFPDRFSGHQFPNYSSELNVNALLLGDSALYLCASNRRGGGKLFFGSGTQLSVL.

The V gene is TRBV11-2, the J gene TRBJ1-2, with a weak D call TRBD1 (5 bases). Germline V gene sequence: CDR1 SGHAT, CDR2 FQNNGV. Trimming removed 1 base at V and 4 bases at J, with 10 bases between. The CDR3 spans 14 residues. The CDR3 bases are TGTGCCAGCAGCTTAGCTCCGGGGGTCTATGGCTACACCTTC. This translates into CASSLAPGVYGYTF.

V is TRBV7-9 and J is TRBJ2-7, with D possibly being TRBD1 (6 bases). The CDR3 consists of 15 residues. Per the germline V gene, CDR1 is SEHNR and CDR2 is FQNEAQ (reference sequence). V was pared by 6 bases and J by 1 base, with 16 bases between. The CDR3 nucleotides are TGTGCCAGCAGTCGAGGGGGTCTCTCATCCTACGAGCAGTACTTC. This codes for CASSRGGLSSYEQYF.

This clone was seen more than once but under ten times. The chain carries TRBV12-3 or TRBV12-4 and TRBJ2-7; D is unresolved. The CDR3 consists of 13 residues. V was pared by 1 base and J by 3 bases, with 7 bases between. CDR3 bases: TGTGCCAGCAGTTTAGGGCAGCGCTACGAGCAGTACTTC. This translates into CASSLGQRYEQYF.

In this sample, this clone turned up once. The chain couples TRBV4-1 to TRBJ1-1, with TRBD1 matching 8 bases. The germline V gene encodes CDR1 MGHRA and CDR2 YSYEKL. There are 15 residues in the CDR3. The ends lost 1 base at V and 4 bases at J; junction bases unmatched: 5. CDR3 nucleotide sequence: TGCGCCAGCAGCCAAGCAGGGGGCGGAGGCACTGAAGCTTTCTTT. Amino acid sequence: CASSQAGGGGTEAFF.

The rearrangement joins TRBV4-1 to TRBJ1-6; no clear D gene. Trimming shortened V by 0 bases and J by 0 bases, and 9 bases separated the two germline ends. CDR1 is MGHRA, CDR2 YSYEKL, per germline. This CDR3 comprises 17 residues. As DNA, the CDR3 is TGCGCCAGCAGCCAAGAACCTCCTAGCTCCTATAATTCACCCCTCCACTTT. Its translation is CASSQEPPSSYNSPLHF.

The chain joins TRBV9 to TRBJ2-2; 7 positions agree with TRBD1. Germline CDR1 is SGDLS and CDR2 is YYNGEE. The CDR3 covers 15 residues. The ends lost 6 bases at V and 4 bases at J; junction bases unmatched: 9. CDR3 sequence (DNA): TGTGCCAGCAAGGCGACAGGGAGAGGCACCGGGGAGCTGTTTTTT. Its translation: CASKATGRGTGELFF. Together with reference TRBV9 and TRBJ2-2, the CDR3 gives the full variable domain: DSGVTQTPKHLITATGQRVTLRCSPRSGDLSVYWYQQSLDQGLQFLIQYYNGEERAKGNILERFSAQQFPDLHSELNLSSLELGDSALYFCASKATGRGTGELFFGEGSRLTVL.

The CDR3 region is CASSSTGTGSYGYTF. The CDR3 bases are TGTGCCAGCAGTTCCACCGGGACAGGGTCCTATGGCTACACCTTC. The J gene is TRBJ1-2, the V gene TRBV27, with 9 positions matching TRBD1. The CDR3 contains 15 residues. With 4 bases clipped from V and 4 bases from J, the junction kept 7 bases outside the gene matches. Germline V CDR1 and CDR2: MNHEY, SMNVEV (reference sequence).

This clone appeared once. The chain combines TRBV28 with TRBJ2-7; 7 positions match TRBD2. The CDR3 loop spans 15 amino acids. J lost 4 bases, V lost 7 bases, and 13 bases had no gene match. Germline V gives CDR1 MDHEN, CDR2 SYDVKM. CDR3 DNA sequence: TGTGCCAGCAAGAATGACGGACCGGGAGGATACGAGCAGTACTTC. It translates to CASKNDGPGGYEQYF.

This sequence joins TRBV10-1 and TRBJ1-5, with 7 bases identical to TRBD1. Germline V gene lookup returns CDR1 WNHNN and CDR2 SYGVQD (reference sequence). The CDR3 contains 14 residues. V lost 9 bases and J lost 2; bases outside the gene matches: 7. CDR3 DNA: TGCGCCAGAGGACAGGAAAGGTGCAATCAGCCCCAGCATTTT. Its translation: CARGQERCNQPQHF.

This clone was picked up one time. This chain uses TRBV27 with TRBJ1-2, with 10 bases that match TRBD1. Losses at the gene ends were 4 bases for V and 4 bases for J; bases not matched to a gene: 6. Germline CDR1 is MNHEY and CDR2 is SMNVEV (reference sequence). The CDR3 has 15 residues. CDR3 in amino acids: CASSYGTGDPYGYTF. CDR3 coding DNA: TGTGCCAGCAGTTACGGGACAGGGGATCCCTATGGCTACACCTTC.